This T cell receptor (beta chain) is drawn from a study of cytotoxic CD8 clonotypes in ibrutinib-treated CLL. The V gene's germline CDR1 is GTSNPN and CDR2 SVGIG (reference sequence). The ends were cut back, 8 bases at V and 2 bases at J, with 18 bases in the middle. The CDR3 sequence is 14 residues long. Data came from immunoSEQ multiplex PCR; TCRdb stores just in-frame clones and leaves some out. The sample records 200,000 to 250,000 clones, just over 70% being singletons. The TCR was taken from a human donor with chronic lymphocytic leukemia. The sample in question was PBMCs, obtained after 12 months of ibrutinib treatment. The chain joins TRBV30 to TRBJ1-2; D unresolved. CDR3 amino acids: CAGNGPGRNYGYTF. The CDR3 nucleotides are TGTGCCGGCAACGGGCCCGGCAGGAACTATGGCTACACCTTC.